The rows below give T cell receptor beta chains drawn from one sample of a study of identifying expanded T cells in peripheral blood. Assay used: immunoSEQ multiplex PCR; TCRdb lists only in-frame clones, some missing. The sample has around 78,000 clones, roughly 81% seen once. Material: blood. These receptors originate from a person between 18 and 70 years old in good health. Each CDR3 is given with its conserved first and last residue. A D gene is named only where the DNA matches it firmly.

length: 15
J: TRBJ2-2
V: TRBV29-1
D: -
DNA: TGCAGCGTTGCCGTAGTTCAGGGAGGTACCGGGGAGCTGTTTTTT
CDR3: CSVAVVQGGTGELFF

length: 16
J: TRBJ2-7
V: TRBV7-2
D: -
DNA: TGTGCCAGCAGCTCGCCCCGGAGGGCCTTCCCCTACGAGCAGTACTTC
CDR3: CASSSPRRAFPYEQYF

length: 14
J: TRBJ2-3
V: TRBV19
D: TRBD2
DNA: TGTGCCAGTAGCACGGGACTAGCAGCAGATACGCAGTATTTT
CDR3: CASSTGLAADTQYF

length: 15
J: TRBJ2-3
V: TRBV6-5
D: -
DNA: TGTGCCAGCAGTTACGGGACACCCACACAACGTTGGCAGTATTTT
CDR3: CASSYGTPTQRWQYF

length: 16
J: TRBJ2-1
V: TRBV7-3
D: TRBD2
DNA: TGTGCCAGCAGCTCCGTTAGCGGGAGGGTCAACAATGAGCAGTTCTTC
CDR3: CASSSVSGRVNNEQFF

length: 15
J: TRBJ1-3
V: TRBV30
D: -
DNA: TGTGCCTGGACTAGGTTGAAGGTCTCTGGAAACACCATATATTTT
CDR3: CAWTRLKVSGNTIYF

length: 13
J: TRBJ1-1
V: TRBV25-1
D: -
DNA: TGTGCCAGCAGTAAACAGGGTAACACTGAAGCTTTCTTT
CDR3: CASSKQGNTEAFF

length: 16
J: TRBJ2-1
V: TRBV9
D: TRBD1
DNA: TGTGCCAGCAGCGTAGCACCCCGGACAGGAATTAATGAGCAGTTCTTC
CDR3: CASSVAPRTGINEQFF

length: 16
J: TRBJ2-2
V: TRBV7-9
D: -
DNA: TGTGCCAGCAGCTTAGTTGGGTGGACAAAGACGGGGGAGCTGTTTTTT
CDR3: CASSLVGWTKTGELFF

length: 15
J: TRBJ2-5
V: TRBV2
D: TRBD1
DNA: TGTGCCAGCAGCACGGGACAGACCCGGAGGGAGACCCAGTACTTC
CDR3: CASSTGQTRRETQYF

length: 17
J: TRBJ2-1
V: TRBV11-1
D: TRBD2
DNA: TGTGCCAGCAGCTTAGCGCGCGCTAGCGGCCCAAACAATGAGCAGTTCTTC
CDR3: CASSLARASGPNNEQFF

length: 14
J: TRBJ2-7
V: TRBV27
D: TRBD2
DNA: TGTGCCAGCAGTGTGGGTCTAGCGGACTACGAGCAGTACTTC
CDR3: CASSVGLADYEQYF

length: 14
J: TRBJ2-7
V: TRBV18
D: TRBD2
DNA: TGTGCCAGCTCATCCCGGACTAGCGCCTACGAGCAGTACTTC
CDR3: CASSSRTSAYEQYF

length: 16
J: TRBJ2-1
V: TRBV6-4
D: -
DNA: TGTGCCAGCACCTCGGACAAAAGGAAGTCCTACAATGAGCAGTTCTTC
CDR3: CASTSDKRKSYNEQFF

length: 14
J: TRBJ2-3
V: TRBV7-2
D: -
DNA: TGTGCCAGCAGCCGTGGGACTTTCACAGATACGCAGTATTTT
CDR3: CASSRGTFTDTQYF

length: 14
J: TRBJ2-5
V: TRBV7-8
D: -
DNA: TGTGCCAGCAGCATCCGACAGGACCAAGAGACCCAGTACTTC
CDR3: CASSIRQDQETQYF

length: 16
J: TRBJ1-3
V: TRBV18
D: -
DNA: TGTGCCAGCTCACCACTAGGAACAGGGACTGGAAACACCATATATTTT
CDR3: CASSPLGTGTGNTIYF